Listed here is a single T cell receptor (beta chain). The V end was cut by 2 bases, the J end by 6 bases, with 20 bases between. CDR1 and CDR2 (germline): MGHRA, YSYEKL. CDR3 length: 17 residues. Per the original methods: Amplifying reference gene primers gave estimates of nucleated cell counts. Clones were sequenced by immunoSEQ multiplex PCR, and TCRdb holds only the in-frame ones, with some missing. V, J and clone size derive from that table, while D and trimming were established from the DNA sequence. Seen here are fewer than 200,000 clones, around 84% observed once, and the top ten hold under 4%. This entry is derived from a study of blood T cell repertoires in COVID-19. Overall study context: The United States, Italy and Spain provided the acute and convalescent COVID-19 samples.

Sequencing used PBMCs or T cells enriched from blood (not recorded which). The receptor was derived from a woman younger than 45 who had been exposed to COVID-19. The chain combines TRBV4-1 with TRBJ2-1; D possibly corresponds to TRBD2 (6 bases). The CDR3 nucleotides read TGCGCCAGCAGCCAACTTCCCCCGGGGTCGGGAGTCAATGAGCAGTTCTTC. Translating it yields CASSQLPPGSGVNEQFF.